Listed below are T cell receptor beta chains from one sample, sequenced in a study of cytomegalovirus exposure and HLA in healthy donors. Here immunoSEQ multiplex PCR was the method, and the copy in TCRdb shows in-frame clones only, minus some. The sample holds 90,000 to 120,000 clones, over 75% seen once. Sequenced sample: PBMCs. The receptors stem from a man aged 25 to 40 in good health and CMV-seronegative. The CDR3 runs from the conserved cysteine through the conserved F or W.

CDR3 | J | V
CASSRMQGYEQYF | TRBJ2-7 | TRBV6-5
CASSLIGLAAFF | TRBJ1-1 | TRBV5-6
CASSWGGLEDLLNEQFF | TRBJ2-1 | TRBV5-1
CASSPGAGPYEQYF | TRBJ2-7 | TRBV5-6
CASAKTGGTQETQYF | TRBJ2-5 | TRBV12-5
CASSEARGGNTIYF | TRBJ1-3 | TRBV6-1
CAWREGQISNQPQHF | TRBJ1-5 | TRBV30
CASSDPGEVEQYF | TRBJ2-7 | TRBV6-1
CASSHSGTGSYEQYF | TRBJ2-7 | TRBV14
CASSALTGTTSEQYF | TRBJ2-7 | TRBV2
CSVEEGRARTDTQYF | TRBJ2-3 | TRBV29-1
CASSSGQGNREAFF | TRBJ1-1 | TRBV7-3
CASSGEQGRNSPLHF | TRBJ1-6 | TRBV6-1
CASTLEGFDGYTF | TRBJ1-2 | TRBV5-4
CTSSQNREGAEAFF | TRBJ1-1 | TRBV1
CASSPDTSYEQYF | TRBJ2-7 | TRBV4-1
CASSGGQGLSYEQYF | TRBJ2-7 | TRBV19
CASSFGQGGHEQYF | TRBJ2-7 | TRBV7-8
CSVEWDRGNEQFF | TRBJ2-1 | TRBV29-1
CATIRIEAGGGEQYF | TRBJ2-7 | TRBV6-6
CASSLVVVLAGGYEQYF | TRBJ2-7 | TRBV7-2
CASSIRSSNQPQHF | TRBJ1-5 | TRBV27
CASRLGQDQAEQFF | TRBJ2-1 | TRBV21-1
CASLSGTTDTQYF | TRBJ2-3 | TRBV28
CASSDAGTANNEQFF | TRBJ2-1 | TRBV10-1
CASSPAGSYEQYF | TRBJ2-7 | TRBV4-1
CSVALDYSSYEQYF | TRBJ2-7 | TRBV29-1
CASRPTVINEQFF | TRBJ2-1 | TRBV6-9
CASRMGQGNQPQHF | TRBJ1-5 | TRBV19
CASSLPRQGDEQYF | TRBJ2-7 | TRBV7-9
CASSPAGFGESGYTF | TRBJ1-2 | TRBV18
CASSLGGEKTQYF | TRBJ2-5 | TRBV11-3
CASSLTGATEAFF | TRBJ1-1 | TRBV7-9
CASSPMGTIPMRDTQYF | TRBJ2-3 | TRBV2
CASTAGQGPTEKLFF | TRBJ1-4 | TRBV28
CASSQDGAGGGTQYF | TRBJ2-5 | TRBV4-1
CASTSEGANTEAFF | TRBJ1-1 | TRBV5-1
CAWSVEEGNEQFF | TRBJ2-1 | TRBV30